This TCR beta chain stems from a study of blood T cell repertoires in COVID-19. Study context: From the United States, Italy and Spain came samples of acute and convalescent COVID-19.

Participants came from some 23 US areas, aged about 18 to 100 years. The study assigned cohorts using participant-reported clinical history. Libraries were prepared by immunoSEQ multiplex PCR; TCRdb keeps only in-frame clonotypes and omits some of them. The repertoire holds a few hundred thousand clones, with almost 90% as singletons. The sequencing sample was made of PBMCs or T cells enriched from blood (not recorded which). The receptor was isolated from a man younger than 40 who had been exposed to COVID-19.

The DNA for the CDR3 is TGTGCCAGCAGCGTAGATTTGGATCCGGGCAACAGGGGGTATGGCTACACCTTC. Protein sequence: CASSVDLDPGNRGYGYTF. The chain recombines TRBV9 with TRBJ1-2; 8 bases are shared with TRBD1. The germline gives CDR1 SGDLS, CDR2 YYNGEE. The V and J ends lost 0 bases and 5 bases, in that order; junction bases with no gene match: 15. There are 18 residues in the CDR3. Combining the CDR3 with reference TRBV9 and TRBJ1-2 gives the whole variable domain DSGVTQTPKHLITATGQRVTLRCSPRSGDLSVYWYQQSLDQGLQFLIQYYNGEERAKGNILERFSAQQFPDLHSELNLSSLELGDSALYFCASSVDLDPGNRGYGYTFGSGTRLTVV.